A selection of T cell receptor beta chains follows, all from one sample in a study of T-cell memory formation after mild COVID-19. One entry per CDR3 protein, called by TCRdb with MiXCR from the 5' RACE reads. The sample carries roughly 280,000 distinct CDR3 sequences, 15% to 20% recorded once. The sequencing input was PBMCs or a T cell subset sorted from them (not recorded which). The source is a man aged 18 to 30 who had mild COVID-19 (a few samples of this study predate the infection). Cell type and time point are not known. The CDR3 runs from the conserved cysteine through the conserved F or W. D genes are given only for firm matches. The size of a clone is reported for some rows only, either as once, few or many, or as a class for expanded clones.

D gene | J gene | V gene | clone size | CDR3 DNA | CDR3 protein
TRBD2 | TRBJ2-3 | TRBV3-1 | few | TGTGCCACGAGCGGGGGTGTCACAGATACGCAGTATTTT | CATSGGVTDTQYF
NA | TRBJ2-6 | TRBV7-3 | NA | TGTGCCGTCGGAGCGGCTGGGGCCAACGTCCTGACTTTC | CAVGAAGANVLTF
NA | TRBJ1-2 | TRBV25-1 | few | TGTGCCACCCTAGGGGGGGATGGCTACACCTTC | CATLGGDGYTF
NA | TRBJ2-3 | TRBV7-2 | NA | TGTGCCAGCAGGACCGGGCCTCGGGATACGCAGTATTTT | CASRTGPRDTQYF
NA | TRBJ1-1 | TRBV20-1 | few | TGCAGTGCTAGAAGGGGTAAGGACACTGAAGCTTTCTTT | CSARRGKDTEAFF
NA | TRBJ1-5 | TRBV5-8 | NA | TGTGCCATCCAGGGGAGACAGGGCAATCAGCCCCAGCATTTT | CAIQGRQGNQPQHF
TRBD1 | TRBJ2-3 | TRBV7-9 | NA | TGTGCCAGCAGGACAGGGGGCTCAGATACGCAGTATTTT | CASRTGGSDTQYF
NA | TRBJ2-1 | TRBV20-1 | NA | TGCAGTGCTAGCCAGGGGATGGATGAGCAGTTCTTC | CSASQGMDEQFF
TRBD2 | TRBJ2-3 | TRBV4-1 | NA | TGCGCCAGCAGCCCGATGGAGGGAGGGGATACGCAGTATTTT | CASSPMEGGDTQYF
NA | TRBJ1-2 | TRBV11-2 | NA | TGTGCCAGCAGCTTAGATCGGAACGCACCGGCTAACTATGGCTACACCTTC | CASSLDRNAPANYGYTF
NA | TRBJ2-1 | TRBV5-1 | NA | TGCGCCAGCAGCTCGTATAACAATGAGCAGTTCTTC | CASSSYNNEQFF
NA | TRBJ1-4 | TRBV6-5 | NA | TGTGCCAGCAGTTACTCGCTGGGAACTAATGAAAAACTGTTTTTT | CASSYSLGTNEKLFF
NA | TRBJ1-3 | TRBV9 | NA | TGTGCCAGCAGCGAAAGACACTCCTCTGGAAACACCATATATTTT | CASSERHSSGNTIYF
NA | TRBJ2-7 | TRBV7-9 | NA | TGTGCCAGCAGCTTAGGCCCCGGATACGAGCAGTACTTC | CASSLGPGYEQYF
NA | TRBJ1-1 | TRBV7-9 | NA | TGTGCCAGCAGCTCCCTCTGGGGGGTGAACACTGAAGCTTTCTTT | CASSSLWGVNTEAFF
NA | TRBJ1-6 | TRBV4-2 | few | TGTGCCAGCAGCCAAGGAGAAAGGGGGGGGGCGACACCCCTCCCGGTTTATTCACCCCTCCACTTT | CASSQGERGGATPLPVYSPLHF
TRBD2 | TRBJ2-3 | TRBV5-8 | few | TGTGCCAGCAGCCTGACTAGCGGGACCGGTCGCGTTCAGGATACGCAGTATTTT | CASSLTSGTGRVQDTQYF
NA | TRBJ1-4 | TRBV12-5 | NA | TGTGCTACGCCTAATGGCAGCGCGAATGAAAAACTGTTTTTT | CATPNGSANEKLFF
NA | TRBJ2-1 | TRBV4-2 | NA | TGTGCCAGCAGCCAAGACGGGCGGCAGGAAGTCTTC | CASSQDGRQEVF
NA | TRBJ2-2 | TRBV28 | few | TGTGCCAGCTGGGCCAGGGACACCGGGGAGCTGTTTTTT | CASWARDTGELFF
NA | TRBJ1-5 | TRBV11-1 | few | TGTGCCAGCAGCCAAGGGTGGGGTCAGCCCCAGCATTTT | CASSQGWGQPQHF
NA | TRBJ2-1 | TRBV4-3 | few | TGCGCCAGCAGCCACGGTACGGGGACCTACAATGAGCAGTTCTTC | CASSHGTGTYNEQFF
NA | TRBJ2-5 | TRBV5-1 | many | TGCGCCAGCAGCGCGGGACAGTTGCAAGAGACCCAGTACTTC | CASSAGQLQETQYF
NA | TRBJ1-5 | TRBV12-3/TRBV12-4 | once | TGTGCCAGCAGTTTAGGGCTCGCTAGCAATCAGCCCCAGCATTTT | CASSLGLASNQPQHF
NA | TRBJ1-1 | TRBV15 | many | TGTGCCACCAGCAGAGTGGGGGGGGCCGGGACTGAAGCTTTCTTT | CATSRVGGAGTEAFF
NA | TRBJ1-4 | TRBV5-1 | many | TGCGCCAGCAGCTTGGCCGGCCCGCCTAATGAAAAACTGTTTTTT | CASSLAGPPNEKLFF
NA | TRBJ2-3 | TRBV7-2 | NA | TGTGCCAGCAGCTTACTTCCACCGGGCAGCGCAGATACGCAGTATTTT | CASSLLPPGSADTQYF
NA | TRBJ2-3 | TRBV4-2 | NA | TGTGCCAGCAGCCTCGAGAAACATACGCAGTATTTT | CASSLEKHTQYF
NA | TRBJ2-1 | TRBV15 | few | TGTGCCACCAGCAAGTCGGGGAATGAGCAGTTCTTC | CATSKSGNEQFF
TRBD1 | TRBJ1-2 | TRBV4-2 | many | TGTGCCAGCAGCCACCTACAGGGGGCGGTTAACTATGGCTACACCTTC | CASSHLQGAVNYGYTF
NA | TRBJ1-2 | TRBV25-1 | few | TGTGCCAGCAGTGAATGGGATAACCCTAACTATGGCTACACCTTC | CASSEWDNPNYGYTF
NA | TRBJ2-4 | TRBV7-2 | NA | TGTGCCAGCAGCTTCGACAGGCTAGCCAAAAACATTCAGTACTTC | CASSFDRLAKNIQYF
TRBD1 | TRBJ2-5 | TRBV9 | few | TGTGCCAGCTCCGACAGGGGAGAGACCCAGTACTTC | CASSDRGETQYF
TRBD1 | TRBJ1-1 | TRBV4-1 | few | TGCGCCAGTGGGCAGGGGGCGCGGACTGAAGCTTTCTTT | CASGQGARTEAFF
NA | TRBJ2-1 | TRBV18 | NA | TGTGCCAGCTCACGAGGACAGATCCCTCAAAATGAGCAGTTCTTC | CASSRGQIPQNEQFF
NA | TRBJ2-5 | TRBV9 | NA | TGTGCCAGCAGCCCTAGTGGGCCGACGGAGACCCAGTACTTC | CASSPSGPTETQYF
NA | TRBJ2-1 | TRBV29-1 | NA | TGCAGCGTTGGTCAAAACAGCTACAATGAGCAGTTCTTC | CSVGQNSYNEQFF
NA | TRBJ2-5 | TRBV7-3 | few | TGTGCCAGCTGCAGGACGGCGCAAGAGACCCAGTACTTC | CASCRTAQETQYF
NA | TRBJ1-5 | TRBV6-2/TRBV6-3 | few | TGTGCCAGCGAGCCTCGGGGGCAACCGGGCAATCAGCCCCAGCATTTT | CASEPRGQPGNQPQHF
NA | TRBJ2-3 | TRBV18 | few | TGTGCCAGCTCACCACCAGTGCGGAGGAAGACAGATACGCAGTATTTT | CASSPPVRRKTDTQYF
NA | TRBJ2-1 | TRBV7-3 | few | TGTGCCAGCAGCTTAGGAGTGGGGAGCAGCGTCTTGAATGAGCAGTTCTTC | CASSLGVGSSVLNEQFF
NA | TRBJ1-5 | TRBV12-3/TRBV12-4 | NA | TGTGCCAGCAGCTCGGTCGTCGACCAGCCCCAGCATTTT | CASSSVVDQPQHF
NA | TRBJ1-2 | TRBV28 | NA | TGTGCCAGCACCCCCAGGCAGGGTGGCTACACCTTC | CASTPRQGGYTF
NA | TRBJ2-3 | TRBV11-3 | NA | TGTGCCAGCAGCACCCTATCATCAGATACGCAGTATTTT | CASSTLSSDTQYF
NA | TRBJ1-1 | TRBV12-3/TRBV12-4 | NA | TGTGCCAGCAGCCCCCCGGACAGTTTTAATAGGGCTTTCTTT | CASSPPDSFNRAFF
TRBD1 | TRBJ1-1 | TRBV6-5 | once | TGTGCCAGCAGTTCCGGGACAGACACTGAAGCTTTCTTT | CASSSGTDTEAFF
NA | TRBJ2-1 | TRBV4-3 | few | TGCGCCAGCAGCCAAGGGGCAGGGGTCTACAATGAGCAGTTCTTC | CASSQGAGVYNEQFF
NA | TRBJ2-3 | TRBV11-2 | NA | TGTGCCAGCAGCCCTCTTGTCCGGGACAGCACAGATACGCAGTATTTT | CASSPLVRDSTDTQYF
NA | TRBJ2-6 | TRBV10-3 | NA | TGTGCCATCAGTACGGTTAAGCGGTCCGGGGCCAACGTCCTGACTTTC | CAISTVKRSGANVLTF
TRBD2 | TRBJ2-7 | TRBV5-1 | many | TGCGCCAGCAGCTCCGGCGGGGGGACCTACGAGCAGTACTTC | CASSSGGGTYEQYF